The next 31 T cell receptor beta chains were all read from a single sample in a study of cytomegalovirus exposure and HLA in healthy donors. The PCR used 60 Vbeta and 13 Jbeta primers. The protocol was immunoSEQ multiplex PCR, while the TCRdb copy is restricted to in-frame clones and leaves out a portion. The top ten hold roughly 2% of the sample, which has fewer than 350,000 clones, 70% to 90% seen once. Sequencing input: PBMCs. Source of these receptors: a young woman in good health and CMV-seronegative.

This clone appeared a single time. The chain couples TRBV11-2 to TRBJ1-5, with TRBD1 matching 8 bases. V was clipped by 5 bases and J by 2 bases; unmatched bases: 2. This CDR3 has 14 residues. The germline V gene encodes CDR1 SGHAT and CDR2 FQNNGV. CDR3 loop: CASSPGQGNQPQHF. As DNA, the CDR3 is TGTGCCAGCAGCCCGGGACAGGGCAATCAGCCCCAGCATTTT.

The V and J genes are TRBV5-1 and TRBJ1-1, with 9 bases identical to TRBD1. The CDR3 loop spans 13 amino acids. V shed 6 bases, J shed 5 bases, and the junction held 5 bases outside the gene matches. CDR1 is SGHRS and CDR2 is YFSETQ in the germline V gene. CDR3 nucleotide sequence: TGCGCCAGCACCGGACAGGGGAATACTGAAGCTTTCTTT. Amino acids: CASTGQGNTEAFF.

This chain connects TRBV9 to TRBJ2-3, with TRBD2 matching over 9 bases. CDR3 size: 16 residues. Germline trimming cut 0 bases from V and 2 bases from J; bases unmatched to any gene: 4. Germline assignment: CDR1 SGDLS and CDR2 YYNGEE. CDR3 in amino acids: CASSVVSGGITDTQYF. The CDR3 DNA reads as TGTGCCAGCAGCGTAGTTAGCGGGGGAATCACAGATACGCAGTATTTT.

In the case of this clone: This CDR3 is also generated by other DNA sequences in the sample. The rearrangement joins TRBV29-1 to TRBJ1-1; the D gene is possibly TRBD1 (5 bases). The CDR3 sequence is 13 residues long. From germline, CDR1 is SQVTM and CDR2 ANQGSEA. V was cut by 3 bases and J by 0 bases, with 8 bases left in between. The CDR3 DNA reads TGCAGCGTTGAGAGACAGCTGAACACTGAAGCTTTCTTT. It encodes CSVERQLNTEAFF.

The rearrangement joins TRBV2 to TRBJ1-6; a possible D gene is TRBD1 (5 bases). CDR1 and CDR2 (germline): SNHLY, FYNNEI. This CDR3 spans 15 amino acids. Trimming removed 10 bases from V and 3 bases from J, with 16 bases in between. The CDR3 here is CATTGQGDYNSPLHF. The CDR3 nucleotides read TGTGCCACGACTGGGCAGGGTGACTATAATTCACCCCTCCACTTT.

This clone is a singleton in its sample. This chain links TRBV6-5 with TRBJ2-1; 8 nucleotides agree with TRBD1. CDR3 length: 13 amino acids. V gave up 7 bases and J gave up 9 bases; unmatched junction bases: 8. Germline loops: CDR1 MNHEY, CDR2 SVGAGI. CDR3 coding DNA: TGTGCCAGCACCAAGACAGGGGCGGGTGAGCAGTTCTTC. Protein product: CASTKTGAGEQFF.

V is TRBV5-8 and J is TRBJ2-7; 8 bases are shared with TRBD2. V dropped 2 bases and J dropped 3; count of bases not matched to a gene: 4. The CDR3 has 14 amino acids. Germline V gene sequence: CDR1 SGHTS, CDR2 YDEGEE. The CDR3 sequence: CASSLRGGGYEQYF. The CDR3 region has the DNA TGTGCCAGCAGCTTACGGGGGGGTGGCTACGAGCAGTACTTC.

This clone was recorded a few times. The rearrangement joins TRBV9 to TRBJ1-1; TRBD1 might be the D (5 bases). This CDR3 spans 17 amino acids. Germline CDR1 SGDLS, CDR2 YYNGEE. V lost 3 bases and J lost 0, with 18 bases in between. The chain's CDR3 is CASSEPFNRSLNTEAFF. The CDR3 region has the DNA TGTGCCAGCAGCGAGCCCTTCAACAGGTCCCTGAACACTGAAGCTTTCTTT.

This rearrangement joins TRBV5-1 to TRBJ2-1, with 7 bases that match TRBD1. CDR3 length equals 15 residues. Trimming removed 4 bases from V and 0 bases from J; junction bases left unmatched: 4. Germline V gives CDR1 SGHRS, CDR2 YFSETQ. The CDR3 protein is CASSPRTGSYNEQFF. CDR3 bases: TGCGCCAGCAGCCCAAGGACAGGCTCCTACAATGAGCAGTTCTTC.

The V call is TRBV2, the J call TRBJ2-3, with 15 nucleotides matching TRBD2. The CDR3 contains 17 residues. Unmatched junction bases numbered 8, after V lost 5 bases and J lost 5 bases. Germline V CDR1 and CDR2: SNHLY, FYNNEI. The CDR3 reads CASSPVGLAGGQDTQYF. DNA of the CDR3: TGTGCCAGCAGTCCCGTTGGACTAGCGGGGGGGCAAGATACGCAGTATTTT.

V usage is TRBV18 and J usage is TRBJ1-3; 7 bases line up with TRBD1. The germline V gene has CDR1 KGHSH and CDR2 LQKENI. V gave up 3 bases and J gave up 1 base; unmatched junction bases: 3. This CDR3 region has 15 residues. CDR3 DNA: TGTGCCAGCTCACCCAGGGGGTTATCTGGAAACACCATATATTTT. It codes for CASSPRGLSGNTIYF.

The J gene is TRBJ2-1, the V gene TRBV9, with 8 bases lining up with TRBD2. Germline V lookup: CDR1 SGDLS, CDR2 YYNGEE. J was trimmed by 6 bases and V by 0 bases; bases with no gene match: 5. This CDR3 comprises 15 residues. The chain's CDR3 is CASSVVGGGPNEQFF. CDR3 nucleotides: TGTGCCAGCAGCGTAGTTGGCGGGGGGCCCAATGAGCAGTTCTTC.

On this clone itself: The junction shows a germline mismatch at one end, possibly a read error. The J gene is TRBJ2-7, the V gene TRBV7-9; TRBD1 agrees at 8 bases. From germline, CDR1 is SEHNR and CDR2 FQNEAQ (reference sequence). The CDR3 runs to 16 residues. For the CDR3, the DNA is TGTTCCAGCAGCCCGGGGACAGGCCCCTATTTGGACGAGCAGTACTTC. This translates into CSSSPGTGPYLDEQYF. Complete variable domain (other parts from reference TRBV7-9 and TRBJ2-7): DTGVSQNPRHKITKRGQNVTFRCDPISEHNRLYWYRQTLGQGPEFLTYFQNEAQLEKSRLLSDRFSAERPKGSFSTLEIQRTEQGDSAMYLCSSSPGTGPYLDEQYFGPGTRLTVT.

This clone was seen only once. The chain carries TRBV6-6 and TRBJ2-1; perhaps TRBD1 as D (5 bases). The CDR3 totals 15 residues. CDR1 is MNHNY and CDR2 is SVGAGI in the germline V gene (reference sequence). V dropped 0 bases and J dropped 2 bases, with 8 bases sitting between them. In DNA form, the CDR3 reads TGTGCCAGCAGTTACTCGTCAGGGACCTACAATGAGCAGTTCTTC. It yields the protein CASSYSSGTYNEQFF.

The gene calls are TRBV9 and TRBJ1-1, with 8 nucleotides matching TRBD1. Unmatched junction bases numbered 5, after V lost 0 bases and J lost 4 bases. This CDR3 region has 15 residues. Germline CDR1 SGDLS, CDR2 YYNGEE. CDR3: CASSVAYTGGTEAFF. CDR3 sequence (DNA): TGTGCCAGCAGCGTAGCCTACACAGGGGGCACTGAAGCTTTCTTT.

The gene calls are TRBV6-5 and TRBJ1-1; D is undetermined. CDR3 length: 16 amino acids. Trimming took off 4 bases at V and 7 bases at J, with 22 bases between the two ends. Germline CDR1 is MNHEY and CDR2 is SVGAGI. CDR3 coding DNA: TGTGCCAGCAGTTCCCAGGTGGCTGGTAAGCTAAATGAAGCTTTCTTT. Its protein is CASSSQVAGKLNEAFF.

CDR3 region: CASSYFVGTGYSPLHF. The CDR3 nucleotides read TGTGCCAGCAGTTATTTCGTTGGGACAGGTTATTCACCCCTCCACTTT. The chain uses TRBV6-6 and TRBJ1-6; TRBD1 agrees at 8 bases. V was pared by 3 bases and J by 8 bases, with 9 bases of the junction left unmatched. Germline V CDR1 and CDR2: MNHNY, SVGAGI (reference sequence). CDR3 length equals 16 residues.

The chain recombines TRBV11-3 with TRBJ2-1; D may be TRBD2 (6 bases). The germline V gene has CDR1 SGHNT and CDR2 YENEEA. The CDR3 runs to 19 residues. The V and J ends lost 3 bases and 0 bases respectively, with 21 bases between them. The CDR3 nucleotides read TGTGCCAGCAGCTTTAGCGGTGCGGCGGTTGATAGCTCCTACAATGAGCAGTTCTTC. Encoded protein: CASSFSGAAVDSSYNEQFF.

This clone appeared once. The chain has TRBV30 and TRBJ1-1, with D maybe TRBD1 (6 bases). Trimming cost V 2 bases and J 4 bases, with 17 bases left between them. This CDR3 is 15 amino acids long. In germline, CDR1 is GTSNPN, CDR2 SVGIG (reference sequence). The CDR3, as DNA: TGTGCCTGGAGTTTGGGGGACACCTCTACCACTGAAGCTTTCTTT. Residues: CAWSLGDTSTTEAFF. The full variable domain, its missing parts supplied by reference TRBV30 and TRBJ1-1, is SQTIHQWPATLVQPVGSPLSLECTVEGTSNPNLYWYRQAAGRGLQLLFYSVGIGQISSEVPQNLSASRPQDRQFILSSKKLLLSDSGFYLCAWSLGDTSTTEAFFGQGTRLTVV.

V is TRBV27 and J is TRBJ1-6, with a possible D match to TRBD1 (5 bases). Germline V gene data show CDR1 as MNHEY and CDR2 as SMNVEV (reference sequence). V lost 4 bases, J lost 9 bases, and 13 bases lay in between. The CDR3 has 14 residues. CDR3 residues: CASSWTDGASPLHF. Here the CDR3 DNA reads TGTGCCAGCAGTTGGACCGATGGGGCTTCACCCCTCCACTTT.

This clone came up once. The rearrangement joins TRBV9 to TRBJ1-6; perhaps TRBD1 as D (5 bases). Germline loops: CDR1 SGDLS, CDR2 YYNGEE. V was shortened by 1 base and J by 0 bases, with 5 bases between the two germline ends. This CDR3 is built from 15 residues. The CDR3 DNA follows: TGTGCCAGCAGCGTACAGGGCTCCTATAATTCACCCCTCCACTTT. Translated: CASSVQGSYNSPLHF. Based on the CDR3 plus reference TRBV9 and TRBJ1-6, the full variable domain is DSGVTQTPKHLITATGQRVTLRCSPRSGDLSVYWYQQSLDQGLQFLIQYYNGEERAKGNILERFSAQQFPDLHSELNLSSLELGDSALYFCASSVQGSYNSPLHFGNGTRLTVT.

The rearrangement links TRBV19 to TRBJ2-7; possible D gene TRBD1, 5 bases. The germline gives CDR1 LNHDA, CDR2 SQIVND (reference sequence). Trimming shortened V by 6 bases and J by 0 bases, and 12 bases separated the two germline ends. CDR3 length equals 14 residues. CDR3 amino acids: CASSAGRISYEQYF. In DNA form, the CDR3 reads TGTGCCAGTAGCGCAGGGCGAATCTCCTACGAGCAGTACTTC.

The rearrangement joins TRBV6-6 to TRBJ2-3, with D maybe TRBD1 (6 bases). CDR1 and CDR2 (germline): MNHNY, SVGAGI (reference sequence). This CDR3 comprises 14 residues. Deletions cut 4 bases from V and 5 bases from J, with 13 bases between. This CDR3 is CASSLQGYQDTQYF. The DNA for the CDR3 is TGTGCCAGCAGTTTACAGGGATATCAAGATACGCAGTATTTT.

The rearrangement joins TRBV7-2 to TRBJ2-1, with D tentatively TRBD1 (7 bases). Per the germline V gene, CDR1 is SGHTA and CDR2 is FQGNSA. V shed 2 bases and J shed 4 bases, with 12 bases lying between them. The length of the CDR3 is 15 residues. Here the CDR3 DNA reads TGTGCCAGCAGCTTAAGGGGGGACAGTTACAATGAGCAGTTCTTC. Protein sequence: CASSLRGDSYNEQFF.

The rearrangement links TRBV6-4 to TRBJ2-7; 8 nucleotides match TRBD2. Germline CDR1 reads MRHNA; CDR2 reads SNTAGT. Trimming at V came to 6 bases and at J to 1 base, leaving 11 bases not matched to a gene. The CDR3 runs to 16 residues. This CDR3 reads CASRYSIREGSYEQYF. Here the CDR3 DNA reads TGTGCCAGCAGGTATTCTATACGGGAGGGATCCTACGAGCAGTACTTC.

The J gene is TRBJ2-1, the V gene TRBV6-5; D may be TRBD2 (7 bases). V shed 5 bases and J shed 6 bases, with 14 bases lying between them. The CDR3 sequence is 14 residues long. Germline V CDR1 and CDR2: MNHEY, SVGAGI. Here the CDR3 reads CASSGGGPANEQFF. CDR3 sequence (DNA): TGTGCCAGCAGTGGGGGGGGCCCGGCCAATGAGCAGTTCTTC.

The gene calls are TRBV10-3 and TRBJ1-2; D remains unclear. The ends were cut back, 2 bases at V and 3 bases at J, with 7 bases in the middle. Germline CDR1 reads ENHRY; CDR2 reads SYGVKD. The CDR3 sequence is 13 residues long. As DNA, the CDR3 is TGTGCCATCAGTGAGGGACTAGACTATGGCTACACCTTC. It encodes CAISEGLDYGYTF.

V is TRBV9 and J is TRBJ2-7; 7 bases fit TRBD1. Germline V CDR1 and CDR2: SGDLS, YYNGEE. V lost 3 bases and J lost 2; bases outside the gene matches: 5. The CDR3 has 14 amino acids. In nucleotides, the CDR3 is TGTGCCAGCAGCGCCGACAGGGTCCCCTACGAGCAGTACTTC. Protein: CASSADRVPYEQYF.

The V call is TRBV27, the J call TRBJ2-1; D gene uncertain. V was shortened by 3 bases and J by 4 bases, with 4 bases between the two germline ends. CDR1 and CDR2 from the germline V gene are MNHEY and SMNVEV (reference sequence). CDR3 length: 12 amino acids. The CDR3 sequence: CASSFLYNEQFF. The CDR3 DNA reads TGTGCCAGCAGTTTTCTGTACAATGAGCAGTTCTTC.

J is TRBJ1-1 and V is TRBV11-2; no reliable D call. Trimming took 2 bases from V and 1 from J, leaving 8 bases between them. CDR1 SGHAT and CDR2 FQNNGV come from the germline V gene. The CDR3 has 14 residues. The CDR3, as DNA: TGTGCCAGCAGCTTATATGGGAGGAACACTGAAGCTTTCTTT. As protein: CASSLYGRNTEAFF.

The chain couples TRBV5-4 to TRBJ1-2; weak D call: TRBD1 (5 bases). This CDR3 comprises 13 residues. Trimming took off 0 bases at V and 8 bases at J, with 11 bases between the two ends. Germline CDR1 and CDR2: SGHNT and YYREEE (reference sequence). The CDR3 DNA is TGTGCCAGCAGCTTGGAAAGGGGAAGGGGCTACACCTTC. It encodes CASSLERGRGYTF.